These T cell receptor beta chains were read from a single sample in a study of CD8 T cells in ankylosing spondylitis. TCRdb re-derived calls from the 5' RACE reads in MiXCR, one entry per CDR3 protein. The sample gives roughly 450,000 distinct CDR3 sequences, 25% to 30% of which show up once; about 0.92% is in the top ten. Sequencing was performed on blood, either unsorted or a sorted T cell fraction (not recorded which). All receptors derive from a male donor with ankylosing spondylitis. CDR3s include the opening cysteine and the closing phenylalanine or tryptophan. The D gene is left open where the match is weak. A clone size is listed for some rows: how often the clone was seen (once, few, many), or a class if it is expanded.

J	size	V	D	CDR3	DNA
TRBJ1-3	few	TRBV20-1	TRBD1	CSAVPGGSTSGNTIYF	TGCAGTGCCGTACCAGGGGGGTCGACGTCTGGAAACACCATATATTTT
TRBJ1-2	few	TRBV7-9	NA	CASSLAGANGYTF	TGTGCCAGCAGCTTAGCTGGGGCGAATGGCTACACCTTC
TRBJ1-2	once	TRBV14	NA	CASSQEPGGGAGYTF	TGTGCCAGCAGCCAAGAACCGGGTGGGGGAGCTGGCTACACCTTC
TRBJ1-1	NA	TRBV15	TRBD1	CATSRDRGTEAFF	TGTGCCACCAGCAGGGACAGGGGTACTGAAGCTTTCTTT
TRBJ1-1	few	TRBV5-1	NA	CASSWDGLEAFF	TGCGCCAGCAGCTGGGACGGATTAGAAGCTTTCTTT
TRBJ2-3	NA	TRBV5-1	NA	CASSRELADTQYF	TGCGCCAGCAGTAGAGAGCTCGCAGATACGCAGTATTTT
TRBJ2-2	NA	TRBV20-1	NA	CSARGSGGELFF	TGCAGTGCTAGAGGATCAGGCGGGGAGCTGTTTTTT
TRBJ1-2	few	TRBV24-1	TRBD1	CATSDRSPGQPVYGYTF	TGTGCCACCAGTGATCGATCTCCGGGACAGCCAGTATATGGCTACACCTTC
TRBJ2-3	few	TRBV24-1	TRBD1	CATSDSGTGLTDTQYF	TGTGCCACCAGTGATTCTGGGACAGGCCTCACAGATACGCAGTATTTT
TRBJ1-1	NA	TRBV19	TRBD1	CASSMQGGWTEAFF	TGTGCCAGTAGTATGCAAGGGGGCTGGACTGAAGCTTTCTTT
TRBJ1-4	few	TRBV16	NA	CASSQNRDEKLFF	TGTGCCAGCAGCCAGAACAGGGATGAAAAACTGTTTTTT
TRBJ2-1	few	TRBV3-1	NA	CASSPRLTYNEQFF	TGTGCCAGCAGCCCCCGACTTACCTACAATGAGCAGTTCTTC
TRBJ2-2	NA	TRBV5-1	NA	CASSLSQVDTGELFF	TGCGCCAGCAGCTTGAGCCAGGTAGACACCGGGGAGCTGTTTTTT
TRBJ1-2	few	TRBV3-1	NA	CASSQDAGAVDYGYTF	TGTGCCAGCAGCCAAGATGCAGGAGCGGTCGACTATGGCTACACCTTC
TRBJ2-7	few	TRBV12-3/TRBV12-4	TRBD2	CASSPGLAPHIEQYF	TGTGCCAGCAGTCCCGGACTAGCCCCACATATCGAGCAGTACTTC
TRBJ2-3	many	TRBV5-1	NA	CASSLEDLTDTQYF	TGCGCCAGCAGCTTAGAAGATCTCACAGATACGCAGTATTTT
TRBJ1-1	NA	TRBV5-5	NA	CASRRKEPNTEAFF	TGTGCCAGCCGTCGGAAGGAACCGAACACTGAAGCTTTCTTT
TRBJ2-1	NA	TRBV11-2	TRBD1	CASSATGGDNEQFF	TGTGCCAGCAGCGCGACAGGGGGAGACAATGAGCAGTTCTTC
TRBJ2-3	NA	TRBV29-1	TRBD2	CSAGRGGAADTQYF	TGCAGCGCCGGCCGGGGGGGGGCGGCTGATACGCAGTATTTT
TRBJ2-3	few	TRBV3-1	NA	CASSQSIPYPSDTQYF	TGTGCCAGCAGCCAATCCATACCATACCCTTCAGATACGCAGTATTTT
TRBJ2-7	NA	TRBV20-1	NA	CSASNFGFEQYF	TGCAGTGCTAGTAACTTTGGGTTCGAGCAGTACTTC
TRBJ2-1	once	TRBV20-1	NA	CSASRPGSSYNEQFF	TGCAGTGCTAGCCGCCCAGGGAGCTCCTACAATGAGCAGTTCTTC
TRBJ2-1	NA	TRBV9	TRBD2	CASSVELAGGSYNEQFF	TGTGCCAGCAGCGTAGAACTAGCGGGAGGCTCCTACAATGAGCAGTTCTTC
TRBJ2-5	NA	TRBV30	NA	CAWSVGIQETQYF	TGTGCCTGGAGTGTAGGGATCCAAGAGACCCAGTACTTC
TRBJ1-3	few	TRBV28	NA	CASSGNTIYF	TGTGCCAGCAGTGGAAACACCATATATTTT
TRBJ2-3	few	TRBV14	TRBD1	CASSQDRDRGQDTQYF	TGTGCCAGCAGCCAGGACCGGGACAGGGGGCAAGATACGCAGTATTTT
TRBJ2-1	NA	TRBV5-6	NA	CASSPLGADSHNEQFF	TGTGCCAGCAGCCCCCTCGGAGCGGATAGCCACAATGAGCAGTTCTTC
TRBJ2-5	few	TRBV5-5	NA	CASSLPRDWVEETQYF	TGTGCCAGCAGCCTACCCCGGGACTGGGTCGAAGAGACCCAGTACTTC
TRBJ2-3	NA	TRBV7-8	TRBD2	CASSFLLADTDTQYF	TGTGCCAGCAGCTTCCTTCTAGCGGACACAGATACGCAGTATTTT
TRBJ2-7	few	TRBV24-1	TRBD1	CATSGPGQGDGEQYF	TGTGCCACCAGTGGCCCGGGACAGGGAGATGGGGAGCAGTACTTC
TRBJ2-3	many	TRBV5-1	TRBD2	CASSSGLAGSTDTQYF	TGTGCCAGCAGCTCGGGACTAGCGGGAAGCACAGATACGCAGTATTTT
TRBJ1-4	NA	TRBV20-1	TRBD1	CSARAGTGDGEKLFF	TGCAGTGCTAGAGCCGGGACAGGGGACGGGGAAAAACTGTTTTTT
TRBJ1-5	NA	TRBV11-1	NA	CASSLGVGGRPSNQPQHF	TGTGCCAGCAGCTTAGGGGTTGGGGGTCGTCCCAGCAATCAGCCCCAGCATTTT
TRBJ1-5	NA	TRBV7-2	NA	CASSSLGQRQPQHF	TGTGCCAGCAGCTCCCTTGGGCAGAGACAGCCCCAGCATTTT
TRBJ2-1	NA	TRBV9	TRBD2	CASSRSTSGSMYEQFF	TGTGCCAGCAGCCGATCGACTAGCGGGAGTATGTATGAGCAGTTCTTC
TRBJ2-5	NA	TRBV12-3/TRBV12-4	NA	CASGIRETQYF	TGTGCCAGCGGAATTCGGGAGACCCAGTACTTC
TRBJ1-1	NA	TRBV9	TRBD1	CASSVGGDRGAEAFF	TGTGCCAGCAGCGTAGGGGGGGACAGGGGAGCTGAAGCTTTCTTT
TRBJ2-5	NA	TRBV5-1	TRBD2	CASSLDGAGGKETQYF	TGCGCCAGCAGCTTGGACGGAGCGGGAGGGAAAGAGACCCAGTACTTC
TRBJ2-1	NA	TRBV12-3/TRBV12-4	TRBD2	CASRRTSGRATYNEQFF	TGTGCCAGCAGGAGGACTAGCGGGAGGGCCACCTACAATGAGCAGTTCTTC
TRBJ1-5	few	TRBV2	TRBD1	CASSGPGQMNQPQHF	TGTGCCAGCAGTGGACCGGGACAGATGAATCAGCCCCAGCATTTT